This T cell receptor beta chain came from a study of blood T cells in healthy people across ages. Turning to the study itself: About one barcoded TCR beta cDNA was captured per two T cells.

Details on this clonotype: Its antigen is currently unknown.

Russia was home to the donors, healthy Caucasian individuals aged roughly 6 to 90. Sample-barcoded 5' priming and a J-beta primer mix drove a second PCR of about 6 to 12 cycles. TCRdb reprocessed the 5' RACE reads via MiXCR and lists one record per CDR3 protein. The data hold under 2 million distinct CDR3 sequences, with approximately 32% observed a single time. Looked up from germline, CDR1 is SGHRS and CDR2 is YFSETQ. V lost 5 bases and J 4 bases, leaving 9 bases between the germline ends. The CDR3 runs 13 residues. The study, taken as a whole, reports: Age brought a roughly linear fall in TCR beta diversity measured per million T cells.

The chain uses TRBV5-1 and TRBJ2-2; the D is unclear. The TCR was taken from a woman aged 25-40 years in good health. Sequencing was done on a sample of blood. In DNA form, the CDR3 reads TGCGCCAGCAGAGTTGGAATCACCGGGGAGCTGTTTTTT. Translating gives CASRVGITGELFF.